Here is one TCR beta chain with its context. Trimming removed 4 bases from V and 7 bases from J; junction bases left unmatched: 13. Germline lookup yields CDR1 SGHRS and CDR2 YFSETQ. The length of the CDR3 is 15 residues. The primer mix had 60 Vbeta and 13 Jbeta primers. Here immunoSEQ multiplex PCR was the method, and the copy in TCRdb shows in-frame clones only, minus some. The repertoire holds fewer than 100,000 clones, with 6.5% to 8% as singletons. The sample originates from a study of cytomegalovirus exposure and HLA in healthy donors. The sequenced sample was PBMCs. This chain uses TRBV5-1 with TRBJ2-7; 8 bases are a match to TRBD1. The sequence was obtained from a middle-aged man in good health and CMV-seronegative. The CDR3 DNA follows: TGCGCCAGCAGCCTTTCGACAGGGGTCGGAGGGGAGCAGTACTTC. Amino acids: CASSLSTGVGGEQYF.